The 9 T cell receptor beta chains in this list originate from one sample, sequenced in a study of beta chain features in type 1 diabetes. What was sequenced were expressed TCRB transcripts, since all of the isolated RNA had been reverse transcribed. Produced via immunoSEQ multiplex PCR; TCRdb's table is partial and in-frame only. The profile shows about 620,000 clones, roughly 15% of them singletons. The material sequenced was naive CD4+ T cells from blood. The receptors come from a man in his late teens or twenties in good health.

For the CDR3, the DNA is TGTGCCAGCTCACCACCGATTGCAGGGAGGAACACTGAAGCTTTCTTT. Translation gives CASSPPIAGRNTEAFF. V is TRBV18 and J is TRBJ1-1, with a weak D call TRBD1 (5 bases). Trimming took 0 bases from V and 1 from J, leaving 12 bases between them. Germline CDR1 KGHSH, CDR2 LQKENI. The CDR3 contains 16 residues. Looking up the rest from reference TRBV18 and TRBJ1-1 gives the full variable domain: NAGVMQNPRHLVRRRGQEARLRCSPMKGHSHVYWYRQLPEEGLKFMVYLQKENIIDESGMPKERFSAEFPKEGPSILRIQQVVRGDSAAYFCASSPPIAGRNTEAFFGQGTRLTVV.

This clone was seen a handful of times. The rearrangement joins TRBV9 to TRBJ1-2; 9 bases map to TRBD1. The V gene end was trimmed by 0 bases and the J gene end by 3 bases; junction bases not matched to a gene: 6. This CDR3 is built from 16 residues. The germline V gene encodes CDR1 SGDLS and CDR2 YYNGEE. The CDR3 region is CASSVAGDRDYYGYTF. Written as DNA, the CDR3 is TGTGCCAGCAGCGTAGCGGGGGACAGGGACTACTATGGCTACACCTTC.

The chain combines TRBV6-5 with TRBJ2-7, with TRBD1 identical over 9 bases. CDR3 length equals 15 residues. Losses at the gene ends were 6 bases for V and 3 bases for J; bases not matched to a gene: 9. Germline V gene lookup returns CDR1 MNHEY and CDR2 SVGAGI. The CDR3, as DNA: TGTGCCAGCAGGAGACACAGGGGGCTCAACTACGAGCAGTACTTC. Translation: CASRRHRGLNYEQYF.

The J gene is TRBJ1-6, the V gene TRBV7-3, with D perhaps TRBD1 (5 bases). Germline V lookup: CDR1 SGHTA, CDR2 FQGTGA. V was trimmed by 5 bases and J by 4 bases, leaving 12 bases between them. This CDR3 is 15 amino acids long. CDR3 sequence (DNA): TGTGCCAGCAGCGCCTCTGGGGCGTATAATTCACCCCTCCACTTT. Amino acids: CASSASGAYNSPLHF.

This clone was observed a handful of times. CDR3 DNA sequence: TGTGCCATCAGTCCCACAGAAATGAACACTGAAGCTTTCTTT. Its translation: CAISPTEMNTEAFF. This chain links TRBV10-3 with TRBJ1-1; D gene ambiguous. The CDR3 loop spans 14 amino acids. Deletions cut 5 bases from V and 0 bases from J, with 10 bases between. Per germline, CDR1 ENHRY and CDR2 SYGVKD.

The chain uses TRBV2 and TRBJ1-4, with 8 bases lining up with TRBD1. Germline V gene lookup returns CDR1 SNHLY and CDR2 FYNNEI. This CDR3 has 13 residues. Losses at the gene ends were 6 bases for V and 5 bases for J; bases not matched to a gene: 2. The CDR3 is CASRGQVNEKLFF. CDR3 nucleotide sequence: TGTGCCAGCAGGGGACAGGTGAATGAAAAACTGTTTTTT.

This chain links TRBV28 with TRBJ1-1; TRBD1 agrees at 12 bases. Germline V gene sequence: CDR1 MDHEN, CDR2 SYDVKM. This CDR3 has 16 residues. With V trimmed by 3 bases and J by 5 bases, 7 bases remained unmatched. The CDR3: CASSFPGQGAKTEAFF. DNA of the CDR3: TGTGCCAGCAGTTTTCCGGGACAGGGGGCTAAGACTGAAGCTTTCTTT. Based on the CDR3 plus reference TRBV28 and TRBJ1-1, the full variable domain is DVKVTQSSRYLVKRTGEKVFLECVQDMDHENMFWYRQDPGLGLRLIYFSYDVKMKEKGDIPEGYSVSREKKERFSLILESASTNQTSMYLCASSFPGQGAKTEAFFGQGTRLTVV.

The rearrangement joins TRBV10-3 to TRBJ1-5, with 11 bases matching TRBD1. CDR1 ENHRY and CDR2 SYGVKD come from the germline V gene. V trimming: 8 bases; J trimming: 6 bases; junction bases outside the gene matches: 6. There are 14 residues in the CDR3. The CDR3 DNA reads TGTGCCATCTGTCGGGACAGGGGGACTCAGCCCCAGCATTTT. Its translation: CAICRDRGTQPQHF.

This clone has more than one count but fewer than ten. The rearrangement links TRBV25-1 to TRBJ1-1; maybe TRBD1 (6 bases). The germline V gene encodes CDR1 MGHDK and CDR2 SYGVNS. The CDR3 sequence is 16 residues long. Trimming pared 6 bases from V and 3 bases from J, leaving 20 bases between. The CDR3 bases are TGTGCCAGCAGCCTTCTCGGGGGGCATAGATACACTGAAGCTTTCTTT. This encodes CASSLLGGHRYTEAFF.